The 22 T cell receptor beta chains in this list originate from one sample, sequenced in a study of blood T cell repertoires in COVID-19. Assay used: immunoSEQ multiplex PCR; TCRdb lists only in-frame clones, some missing. Of about 220,000 clones in the sample, roughly four fifths were seen once. Material: PBMCs or T cells enriched from blood (not recorded which). These receptors were taken from a woman aged 40 to 50 with acute COVID-19.

The V gene is TRBV29-1, the J gene TRBJ2-1, with TRBD2 identical over 12 bases. V was pared by 6 bases and J by 8 bases, with 11 bases of the junction left unmatched. Germline-derived CDR1 and CDR2 are SQVTM and ANQGSEA. The CDR3 consists of 15 residues. The CDR3 DNA is TGCAGCGTGGGGCCCTCTAGCGGGAGGGTGGATGAGCAGTTCTTC. This encodes CSVGPSSGRVDEQFF.

The chain couples TRBV5-5 to TRBJ2-3; 13 bases agree with TRBD2. The germline gives CDR1 SGHKS, CDR2 YYEKEE (reference sequence). J lost 1 base, V lost 2 bases, and 1 base had no gene match. The CDR3 extends over 16 amino acids. Written as DNA, the CDR3 is TGTGCCAGCAGCTTCGGGACTAGCGGGGGCACAGATACGCAGTATTTT. It encodes CASSFGTSGGTDTQYF.

The chain couples TRBV5-1 to TRBJ2-1, with 9 bases aligning to TRBD2. The V gene end was trimmed by 4 bases and the J gene end by 12 bases; junction bases not matched to a gene: 11. The CDR3 totals 14 residues. The germline V gene encodes CDR1 SGHRS and CDR2 YFSETQ. The CDR3 protein is CASSRLAEERSQFF. The CDR3 region has the DNA TGCGCCAGCAGCCGACTAGCGGAGGAGAGATCGCAGTTCTTC.

This clone has more than one count but fewer than ten. V and J are TRBV18 and TRBJ2-7; weak D call: TRBD2 (5 bases). The germline gives CDR1 KGHSH, CDR2 LQKENI. V gave up 3 bases and J gave up 9 bases, with 18 bases separating them. The CDR3 has 14 amino acids. CDR3 sequence: CASSPTPGRERQYF. CDR3 sequence (DNA): TGTGCCAGCTCACCCACACCAGGTAGGGAGAGGCAGTACTTC. The full variable domain, its missing parts supplied by reference TRBV18 and TRBJ2-7, is NAGVMQNPRHLVRRRGQEARLRCSPMKGHSHVYWYRQLPEEGLKFMVYLQKENIIDESGMPKERFSAEFPKEGPSILRIQQVVRGDSAAYFCASSPTPGRERQYFGPGTRLTVT.

This sequence joins TRBV4-3 and TRBJ2-7; tentative D call: TRBD2 (7 bases). CDR3 length: 15 amino acids. V shed 1 base and J shed 2 bases, with 12 bases lying between them. CDR1 and CDR2 (germline): LGHNA, YSLEER. This CDR3 reads CASSQGGGGPYEQYF. In DNA form, the CDR3 reads TGCGCCAGCAGCCAAGGGGGCGGGGGCCCCTACGAGCAGTACTTC.

This clone was seen a single time. The V call is TRBV18, the J call TRBJ2-1; 12 bases are shared with TRBD1. The junction had 2 bases not matched to a gene; V was cut back by 4 bases and J by 7 bases. The CDR3 runs to 14 residues. CDR1 is KGHSH, CDR2 LQKENI, per germline. CDR3 nucleotides: TGTGCCAGCTCACGGGACAGGGGGCTAAATGAGCAGTTCTTC. Encoded protein: CASSRDRGLNEQFF.

This clone was picked up one time. V is TRBV11-2 and J is TRBJ2-1; 9 bases agree with TRBD2. V dropped 5 bases and J dropped 7; count of bases not matched to a gene: 9. Per germline, CDR1 SGHAT and CDR2 FQNNGV. This CDR3 comprises 15 residues. In nucleotides, the CDR3 is TGTGCCAGCAGCCCTCTAGCGGGACTCCGTAATGAGCAGTTCTTC. Protein: CASSPLAGLRNEQFF. The complete variable domain, with remaining parts taken from reference TRBV11-2 and TRBJ2-1, reads EAGVAQSPRYKIIEKRQSVAFWCNPISGHATLYWYQQILGQGPKLLIQFQNNGVVDDSQLPKDRFSAERLKGVDSTLKIQPAKLEDSAVYLCASSPLAGLRNEQFFGPGTRLTVL.

CDR3: CASSRYRVGLGFGYTF. For the CDR3, the DNA is TGTGCCAGCAGTCGATACAGGGTTGGTTTGGGGTTCGGCTACACCTTC. The rearrangement uses TRBV6-6 and TRBJ1-2; tentatively, D is TRBD1 (6 bases). The CDR3 loop spans 16 amino acids. The V end lost 5 bases, the J end lost 8 bases, and 24 bases lay between the germline ends. Germline V lookup: CDR1 MNHNY, CDR2 SVGAGI (reference sequence).

V gene TRBV4-1 combines with J gene TRBJ2-5; tentatively, D is TRBD1 (5 bases). The CDR3 is made up of 14 amino acids. Germline loops: CDR1 MGHRA, CDR2 YSYEKL. V lost 1 base, J lost 5 bases, and 11 bases lay in between. The CDR3 bases are TGCGCCAGCAGCCAAGGCACAGGTGGCGAGACCCAGTACTTC. It translates to CASSQGTGGETQYF.

The chain recombines TRBV7-3 with TRBJ2-5; possibly TRBD2 for D (5 bases). V was cut by 3 bases and J by 1 base, with 6 bases left in between. The CDR3 loop spans 13 amino acids. CDR1 is SGHTA, CDR2 FQGTGA, per germline. CDR3 DNA: TGTGCCAGCAGCTTGGGAGCCCAAGAGACCCAGTACTTC. Translated, it gives CASSLGAQETQYF. The full variable domain, its missing parts supplied by reference TRBV7-3 and TRBJ2-5, is GAGVSQTPSNKVTEKGKYVELRCDPISGHTALYWYRQSLGQGPEFLIYFQGTGAADDSGLPNDRFFAVRPEGSVSTLKIQRTERGDSAVYLCASSLGAQETQYFGPGTRLLVL.

The chain has TRBV28 and TRBJ1-5; 7 bases line up with TRBD1. The CDR3 covers 14 residues. V trimming: 5 bases; J trimming: 9 bases; junction bases outside the gene matches: 10. The V gene's germline CDR1 is MDHEN and CDR2 SYDVKM. DNA for the CDR3: TGTGCCAGCAGTGTGGGGACAGCCACGCGGCCCCAGCATTTT. Translation: CASSVGTATRPQHF.

The chain uses TRBV6-4 and TRBJ2-1, with D possibly matching TRBD2 (6 bases). The CDR3 spans 14 residues. The ends were cut back, 3 bases at V and 3 bases at J, with 9 bases in the middle. Germline V lookup: CDR1 MRHNA, CDR2 SNTAGT. CDR3 sequence: CASSDGGNYNEQFF. The CDR3 DNA sequence: TGTGCCAGCAGTGATGGCGGGAACTACAATGAGCAGTTCTTC.

This chain's CDR3 is CASNRQGRTDTQYF. CDR3 sequence (DNA): TGTGCCAGCAACCGACAGGGGAGAACAGATACGCAGTATTTT. The chain combines TRBV9 with TRBJ2-3; TRBD1 aligns across 8 bases. The germline V gene has CDR1 SGDLS and CDR2 YYNGEE. The CDR3 length is 14 residues. J lost 3 bases, V lost 6 bases, and 6 bases had no gene match.

The genes are TRBV7-9 and TRBJ1-3; 7 bases line up with TRBD1. The V segment lost 5 bases and the J segment 1 base; nucleotides outside the gene matches: 5. Germline V lookup: CDR1 SEHNR, CDR2 FQNEAQ (reference sequence). This CDR3 is built from 15 residues. The CDR3, as DNA: TGTGCCAGCAGCCCGGGACAGCTTTCTGGAAACACCATATATTTT. Translating it yields CASSPGQLSGNTIYF.

The chain couples TRBV5-1 to TRBJ2-2; TRBD2 matches at 12 bases. Germline V gene sequence: CDR1 SGHRS, CDR2 YFSETQ. The CDR3 is 18 residues long. The junction had 7 bases not matched to a gene; V was cut back by 4 bases and J by 0 bases. CDR3 sequence reads: CASSPGLAGPANTGELFF. CDR3 DNA sequence: TGCGCCAGCAGCCCCGGACTAGCGGGACCCGCGAACACCGGGGAGCTGTTTTTT.

This clone was seen a few times. V and J are TRBV4-2 and TRBJ1-6; 8 positions match TRBD1. The V gene's germline CDR1 is LGHNA and CDR2 YNFKEQ. The CDR3 length is 19 residues. Trimming at V came to 0 bases and at J to 8 bases, leaving 15 bases not matched to a gene. CDR3 sequence (DNA): TGTGCCAGCAGCCAAGAAAGGAGGCAGGGGGCAAATGGTGATTCACCCCTCCACTTT. This gives the protein CASSQERRQGANGDSPLHF.

The CDR3: CASSKTPRGDQETQYF. The CDR3 DNA follows: TGTGCCAGCAGCAAAACACCCCGGGGGGACCAAGAGACCCAGTACTTC. The chain couples TRBV7-3 to TRBJ2-5, with 7 bases lining up with TRBD2. Germline V gene lookup returns CDR1 SGHTA and CDR2 FQGTGA. V was clipped by 5 bases and J by 0 bases; unmatched bases: 9. The CDR3 extends over 16 amino acids.

V gene TRBV12-3 or TRBV12-4 combines with J gene TRBJ2-7; D gene uncertain. The V and J ends lost 6 bases and 4 bases respectively, with 13 bases between them. There are 13 residues in the CDR3. The chain's CDR3 is CASRGEETYEQYF. The CDR3 nucleotides read TGTGCCAGCAGAGGTGAGGAAACATACGAGCAGTACTTC.

The chain employs TRBV10-1 and TRBJ2-7; the D gene is possibly TRBD2 (6 bases). The CDR3 spans 12 residues. Germline V gene sequence: CDR1 WNHNN, CDR2 SYGVQD (reference sequence). V dropped 4 bases and J dropped 6 bases, with 10 bases sitting between them. The DNA of the CDR3 is TGCGCCAGCAGTGGTCGGGGGAGCGAGCAGTACTTC. Its translation: CASSGRGSEQYF.

Many counts were recorded for this clone. This same CDR3 is encoded by further DNA sequences in the sample. The chain is built from TRBV7-6 and TRBJ1-5, with D uncertain. CDR1 is SGHVS, CDR2 FNYEAQ, per germline. Trimming removed 5 bases at V and 0 bases at J, with 8 bases between. CDR3 length: 14 residues. CDR3 residues: CASSRGNSNQPQHF. The DNA of the CDR3 is TGTGCCAGCAGCCGAGGGAATAGCAATCAGCCCCAGCATTTT.

Concerning this clone: The DNA is left out, because the CDR3 cannot be placed on it with certainty; the CDR3 is given as TCRdb lists it. This rearrangement joins TRBV28 to TRBJ2-1; the D segment call TRBD2 is taken from the table without a DNA check. The CDR3 is 16 residues long, ends included. Germline assignment: CDR1 MDHEN and CDR2 SYDVKM. The CDR3: CASSSVRGESTNEQFF.

This clone was seen a handful of times. The chain has TRBV5-1 and TRBJ1-2; no reliable D call. Trimming removed 3 bases at V and 1 base at J, with 7 bases between. This CDR3 is built from 13 residues. Germline values: CDR1 SGHRS, CDR2 YFSETQ. This chain's CDR3 is CASSSTNNYGYTF. The DNA of the CDR3 is TGCGCCAGCAGCTCTACCAATAACTATGGCTACACCTTC.